The source of this TCR beta chain is a study of cytomegalovirus exposure and HLA in healthy donors. Study-wide findings and caveats: Researchers reported that three CMV-associated chains were confirmed in vitro as CMV antigen-specific. Among TCR sequences, most were rare, though some public TCRs appeared in many donors.

The PCR contained 60 Vbeta and 13 Jbeta primers. Only in-frame clones appear in the TCRdb table, and some are missing; sequencing was by immunoSEQ multiplex PCR. This sample has around 140,000 clones; 75% to 85% occur once, and the top ten carry 1.2% to 1.5%. The CDR3 spans 15 residues. With 5 bases removed from V and 4 bases from J, the gap between germline ends came to 15 bases. Germline V lookup: CDR1 MNHEY, CDR2 SMNVEV (reference sequence). Comments on this clone: Antigen specificity is unknown.

The chain employs TRBV27 and TRBJ1-3; D unresolved. Sequenced input: PBMCs. This receptor was taken from a woman aged 40-49 years in good health and CMV-seronegative. The CDR3 DNA sequence: TGTGCCAGCAGTCCACGGTCGATAACGGGAAACACCATATATTTT. Translated: CASSPRSITGNTIYF.